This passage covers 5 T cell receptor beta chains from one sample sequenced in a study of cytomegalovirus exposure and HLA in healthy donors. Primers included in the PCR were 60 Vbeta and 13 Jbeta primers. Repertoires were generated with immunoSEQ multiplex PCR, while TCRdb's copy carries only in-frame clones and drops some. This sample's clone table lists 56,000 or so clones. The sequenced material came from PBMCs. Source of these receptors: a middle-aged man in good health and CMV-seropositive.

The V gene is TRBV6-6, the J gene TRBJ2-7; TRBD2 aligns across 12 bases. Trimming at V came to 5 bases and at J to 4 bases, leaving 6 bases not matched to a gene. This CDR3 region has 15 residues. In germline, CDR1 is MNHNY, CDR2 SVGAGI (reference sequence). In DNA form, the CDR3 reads TGTGCCAGCAGTCGAACTAGCGGGAGGAGGTACGAGCAGTACTTC. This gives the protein CASSRTSGRRYEQYF.

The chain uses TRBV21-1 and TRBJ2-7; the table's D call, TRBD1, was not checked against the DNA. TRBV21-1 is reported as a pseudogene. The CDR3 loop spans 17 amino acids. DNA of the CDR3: TGTGCCAGCAGCAAAGTCAGGGGGACAGAGAAAGGGTACGAGCAGTACTTC. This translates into CASSKVRGTEKGYEQYF.

CDR3 DNA: TGTGCCAGCAGCGCCGTAGCGGGGGGCGGCTCCTACGAGCAGTACTTC. Protein: CASSAVAGGGSYEQYF. The chain combines TRBV9 with TRBJ2-5; 10 nucleotides line up with TRBD2. The DNA end is a closer match to TRBJ2-7, so the J assignment may be wrong. From germline, CDR1 is SGDLS and CDR2 YYNGEE. The CDR3 is 16 amino acids.

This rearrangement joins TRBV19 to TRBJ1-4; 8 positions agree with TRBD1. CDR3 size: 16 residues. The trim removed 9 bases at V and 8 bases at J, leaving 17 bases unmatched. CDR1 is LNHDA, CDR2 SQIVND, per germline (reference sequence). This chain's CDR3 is CASAVIGTGVREKLFF. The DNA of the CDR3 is TGTGCCAGCGCCGTAATTGGGACAGGCGTCAGAGAAAAACTGTTTTTT.

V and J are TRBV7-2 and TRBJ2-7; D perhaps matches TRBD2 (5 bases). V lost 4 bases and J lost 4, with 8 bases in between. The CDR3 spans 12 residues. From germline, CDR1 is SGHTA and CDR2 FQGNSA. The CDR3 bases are TGTGCCAGCAGCTCCCGGGAATACGAGCAGTACTTC. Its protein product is CASSSREYEQYF.